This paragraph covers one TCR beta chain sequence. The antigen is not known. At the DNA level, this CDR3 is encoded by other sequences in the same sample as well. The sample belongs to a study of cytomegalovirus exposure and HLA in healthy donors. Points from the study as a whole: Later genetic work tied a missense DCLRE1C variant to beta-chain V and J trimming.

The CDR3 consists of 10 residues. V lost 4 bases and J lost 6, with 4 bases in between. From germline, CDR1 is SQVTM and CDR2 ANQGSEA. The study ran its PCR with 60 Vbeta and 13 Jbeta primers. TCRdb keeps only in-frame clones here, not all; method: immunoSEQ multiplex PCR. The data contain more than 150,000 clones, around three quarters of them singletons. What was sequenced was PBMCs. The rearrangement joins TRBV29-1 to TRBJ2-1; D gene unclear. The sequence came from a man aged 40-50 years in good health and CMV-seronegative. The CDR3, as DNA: TGCAGCGTTGCCCTCAATGAGCAGTTCTTC. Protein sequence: CSVALNEQFF.